The next 19 T cell receptor beta chains were all read from a single sample in a study of blood T cell repertoires in COVID-19. Assay: immunoSEQ multiplex PCR; the TCRdb copy retains only in-frame clones and omits some. The sample contains about 440,000 clones, about 90% of which appear only once. Sequenced sample: PBMCs or T cells enriched from blood (not recorded which). All receptors derive from a woman in her late teens or twenties with acute COVID-19.

The J gene is TRBJ2-7, the V gene TRBV28; possible D gene TRBD2, 5 bases. The CDR3 has 10 residues. V lost 10 bases and J 5 bases, leaving 9 bases between the germline ends. Germline CDR1 and CDR2: MDHEN and SYDVKM. The CDR3 is CATGSHEQYF. Written as DNA, the CDR3 is TGTGCCACGGGATCGCACGAGCAGTACTTC.

The chain recombines TRBV4-3 with TRBJ1-1; D might be TRBD1 (6 bases). Trimming pared 6 bases from V and 4 bases from J, leaving 15 bases between. The CDR3 runs to 14 residues. From germline, CDR1 is LGHNA and CDR2 YSLEER. CDR3 sequence (DNA): TGCGCCAGCAGATTTTATCAGGGGAGCACTGAAGCTTTCTTT. It yields the protein CASRFYQGSTEAFF.

CDR3 sequence reads: CASSQGAPGTGELFF. The CDR3 DNA is TGTGCCAGCAGCCAAGGCGCACCAGGGACCGGGGAGCTGTTTTTT. V and J are TRBV3-1 (or the pseudogene TRBV3-2) and TRBJ2-2; TRBD1 might be the D (5 bases). V shed 1 base and J shed 5 bases, with 11 bases lying between them. Germline V gene lookup returns CDR1 LGHDT and CDR2 YNNKEL (reference sequence). There are 15 residues in the CDR3.

The rearrangement links TRBV12-3 or TRBV12-4 to TRBJ2-5; D gene uncertain. The CDR3 spans 11 residues. Deletions cut 3 bases from V and 5 bases from J, with 4 bases between. CDR3: CASSLEETQYF. The CDR3 coding sequence is TGTGCCAGCAGTTTGGAGGAGACCCAGTACTTC.

The J gene is TRBJ1-5, the V gene TRBV7-9, with 9 bases identical to TRBD1. The CDR3 is 15 amino acids. V dropped 5 bases and J dropped 3; count of bases not matched to a gene: 5. Germline CDR1 reads SEHNR; CDR2 reads FQNEAQ (reference sequence). The CDR3 sequence is CASSLGDRANQPQHF. The CDR3, as DNA: TGTGCCAGCAGCCTAGGGGACAGGGCCAATCAGCCCCAGCATTTT.

V and J are TRBV5-5 and TRBJ1-2; 9 positions agree with TRBD1. The CDR3 length is 16 residues. Per germline, CDR1 SGHKS and CDR2 YYEKEE (reference sequence). Trimming removed 4 bases from V and 5 bases from J; junction bases left unmatched: 12. CDR3 coding DNA: TGTGCCAGCAGCCTGCGGGACAGGGCCGGGGAATATGGCTACACCTTC. It specifies CASSLRDRAGEYGYTF.

The chain is built from TRBV5-6 and TRBJ2-7, with 10 bases matching TRBD1. CDR3 length: 15 residues. V shed 0 bases and J 7 bases; nucleotides not matched to a gene: 7. Germline V gene lookup returns CDR1 SGHDT and CDR2 YYEEEE. The CDR3 nucleotides read TGTGCCAGCAGCTTGGCCTTGACAGGGGGCCGAGAGCAGTACTTC. Its protein product is CASSLALTGGREQYF. The whole variable domain, remainder taken from reference TRBV5-6 and TRBJ2-7, is DAGVTQSPTHLIKTRGQQVTLRCSPKSGHDTVSWYQQALGQGPQFIFQYYEEEERQRGNFPDRFSGHQFPNYSSELNVNALLLGDSALYLCASSLALTGGREQYFGPGTRLTVT.

The V gene is TRBV5-1, the J gene TRBJ2-5; 9 nucleotides agree with TRBD2. The V gene's germline CDR1 is SGHRS and CDR2 YFSETQ. Unmatched junction bases numbered 5, after V lost 3 bases and J lost 2 bases. This CDR3 contains 15 residues. As DNA, the CDR3 is TGCGCCAGCAGCTACAGACTAGCGGATCAAGAGACCCAGTACTTC. Translating gives CASSYRLADQETQYF.

The chain links TRBV14 to TRBJ2-7; D is unresolved. The CDR3 has 12 amino acids. Germline CDR1 SGHDN, CDR2 FVKESK. The ends were cut back, 2 bases at V and 3 bases at J, with 5 bases in the middle. In DNA form, the CDR3 reads TGTGCCAGCAGCCAATCGGGCTACGAGCAGTACTTC. This encodes CASSQSGYEQYF.

The CDR3 region is CASSFGTGGTDTQYF. As DNA, the CDR3 is TGTGCCAGCAGTTTTGGGACAGGGGGAACAGATACGCAGTATTTT. The gene calls are TRBV27 and TRBJ2-3; 11 bases line up with TRBD1. J was trimmed by 3 bases and V by 3 bases; bases with no gene match: 2. The CDR3 totals 15 residues. Germline V gene sequence: CDR1 MNHEY, CDR2 SMNVEV (reference sequence).

The CDR3 loop is CASRPGTSGAGELFF. The DNA of the CDR3 is TGTGCCAGCAGGCCCGGGACTAGCGGGGCCGGGGAGCTGTTTTTT. The V and J genes are TRBV27 and TRBJ2-2; 13 bases line up with TRBD2. The V segment lost 6 bases and the J segment 6 bases; nucleotides outside the gene matches: 4. Per the germline V gene, CDR1 is MNHEY and CDR2 is SMNVEV (reference sequence). The CDR3 covers 15 residues.

V gene TRBV29-1 combines with J gene TRBJ1-5; 7 bases line up with TRBD1. The V gene end was trimmed by 7 bases and the J gene end by 3 bases; junction bases not matched to a gene: 9. CDR1 and CDR2 from the germline V gene are SQVTM and ANQGSEA. The CDR3 totals 14 residues. The chain's CDR3 is CSAKGDRLNQPQHF. CDR3 coding DNA: TGCAGCGCCAAAGGGGACAGACTCAATCAGCCCCAGCATTTT.

The V call is TRBV27, the J call TRBJ1-6, with 8 nucleotides matching TRBD1. There are 18 residues in the CDR3. V trimming: 3 bases; J trimming: 1 base; junction bases outside the gene matches: 8. CDR1 MNHEY and CDR2 SMNVEV come from the germline V gene (reference sequence). The CDR3 DNA reads TGTGCCAGCAGTTTTTTACAGGGGGGTGAATCCTATAATTCACCCCTCCACTTT. This gives the protein CASSFLQGGESYNSPLHF.

This clone came up once. The rearrangement joins TRBV4-3 to TRBJ2-2; maybe TRBD1 (5 bases). This CDR3 region has 16 residues. CDR1 is LGHNA, CDR2 YSLEER, per germline. Trimming left V 1 base short and J 5 bases short, with 14 bases between. As DNA, the CDR3 is TGCGCCAGCAGCCAAGTGGCAGGGAAAGGAACCGGGGAGCTGTTTTTT. Encoded protein: CASSQVAGKGTGELFF.

This chain uses TRBV6-5 with TRBJ1-4, with TRBD1 matching over 8 bases. Germline V gene lookup returns CDR1 MNHEY and CDR2 SVGAGI. The CDR3 sequence is 15 residues long. Losses at the gene ends were 6 bases for V and 5 bases for J; bases not matched to a gene: 8. This chain's CDR3 is CASRTERTGNEKLFF. In nucleotides, the CDR3 is TGTGCCAGCAGGACCGAACGGACAGGGAATGAAAAACTGTTTTTT.

The chain carries TRBV10-2 and TRBJ1-5, with D tentatively TRBD1 (5 bases). Per germline, CDR1 WSHSY and CDR2 SAAADI. Trimming pared 5 bases from V and 6 bases from J, leaving 11 bases between. The CDR3 spans 13 residues. CDR3 in amino acids: CASSTQGPQPQHF. The DNA for the CDR3 is TGCGCCAGCAGTACTCAGGGTCCTCAGCCCCAGCATTTT.

The genes are TRBV5-6 and TRBJ2-5; D gene ambiguous. The V gene's germline CDR1 is SGHDT and CDR2 YYEEEE. This CDR3 comprises 14 residues. V lost 3 bases and J 3 bases, leaving 12 bases between the germline ends. CDR3 nucleotide sequence: TGTGCCAGCAGCTCTCGACTTAGAGAAGAGACCCAGTACTTC. Translating gives CASSSRLREETQYF.

This chain uses TRBV12-3 or TRBV12-4 with TRBJ1-2; D gene uncertain. Deletions cut 1 base from V and 8 bases from J, with 8 bases between. The CDR3 loop spans 12 amino acids. The CDR3 is CASSLVGVGYTF. CDR3 sequence (DNA): TGTGCCAGCAGTTTAGTCGGGGTGGGCTACACCTTC.

The V call is TRBV21-1, the J call TRBJ1-2; TRBD1, the table's D call, lacks a check against the DNA. TRBV21-1 is deemed a pseudogene. The CDR3 totals 17 residues. The CDR3 protein is CASSRTGTDLFNYGYTF. As DNA, the CDR3 is TGTGCCAGCAGTAGGACCGGGACAGACCTTTTTAACTATGGCTACACCTTC.